This record looks at one T cell receptor (beta chain) sequence and its context. What it recognizes is unknown. The sample holds other DNA sequences that translate to the same CDR3. Researchers ran the PCR with 60 Vbeta and 13 Jbeta primers. Method: immunoSEQ multiplex PCR; TCRdb's copy keeps in-frame clones and lacks some. The data contain approximately 130,000 clones, roughly 82% of them singletons. The sample belongs to a study of cytomegalovirus exposure and HLA in healthy donors. Overall study results and limits: In a later analysis, at a false discovery rate of 0.05, 16,951 TCR beta sequences matched HLA alleles. One later analysis reportedly identified an Asian-associated ancestry cluster that showed fewer N-insertions than the approximately 700-donor mean. In an earlier analysis, most TCR beta V segments were productive about 90% or about 30% of the time.

The TCR was taken from a woman in her late teens or twenties in good health and CMV-seronegative. Sequenced sample: PBMCs.

The CDR3, as DNA: TGTGCCAGCAGCCCCAGACAGGGGCCCAGCGAGCAGTACTTC. Protein sequence: CASSPRQGPSEQYF. This sequence joins TRBV11-2 and TRBJ2-7; 8 bases map to TRBD1. The CDR3 length is 14 residues. V trimming: 5 bases; J trimming: 6 bases; junction bases outside the gene matches: 9. Germline V lookup: CDR1 SGHAT, CDR2 FQNNGV.